This TCR beta chain was profiled in a study of patients and donors after allogeneic stem cell transplantation. This clonotype was seen only a few times. Germline V CDR1 and CDR2: LGHNT, FRNRAP. The trim removed 9 bases at V and 0 bases at J, leaving 2 bases unmatched. CDR3 size: 13 residues. MiXCR was run by TCRdb on the RT-PCR reads, yielding one entry per CDR3 protein. Seen here are hundreds of thousands of distinct CDR3 sequences, 16% observed once, and the top ten hold 7.2%. The chain uses TRBV12-5 and TRBJ2-5; 9 bases align to TRBD2. This clonotype was obtained from a human donor who was either an allogeneic HSCT recipient or a stem cell or donor lymphocyte infusion donor (not recorded which). It is not recorded whose cells these are; they may come from a transplant donor. The source material was blood, either unsorted or a sorted T cell fraction (not recorded which). The chain's CDR3 is CASSGRNQETQYF. As DNA, the CDR3 is TGTGCTAGCAGCGGGAGGAACCAAGAGACCCAGTACTTC.